Presented here are 2 T cell receptor beta chains from one specimen sequenced in a study of CD8+ T cells in alopecia areata. In each case, RNA was isolated and then reverse transcribed into cDNA as the sequencing template. Assay used: immunoSEQ multiplex PCR; TCRdb lists only in-frame clones, some missing. The sample holds about 110,000 clones, 84% seen once. Treatment defined: oral pan-JAK inhibitor, 5-10 mg twice daily. Sequencing was performed on CD8+ T cells sorted from blood, taken at week 24, from a patient treated with tofacitinib. The receptors here all came from a human donor with alopecia areata.

The CDR3 region has the DNA TGTGCCAGCAGCTTATCTCGGACAGGGGGCTCCGAGCAGTACTTC. It codes for CASSLSRTGGSEQYF. This sequence joins TRBV7-9 and TRBJ2-7, with TRBD1 matching 11 bases. V was pared by 2 bases and J by 6 bases, with 6 bases of the junction left unmatched. Looked up from germline, CDR1 is SEHNR and CDR2 is FQNEAQ (reference sequence). The CDR3 consists of 15 residues.

This clone came up a few times. V usage is TRBV9 and J usage is TRBJ2-7, with D tentatively TRBD1 or TRBD2 (5 bases each). Trimming cost V 6 bases and J 3 bases, with 13 bases left between them. Germline CDR1 SGDLS, CDR2 YYNGEE. The CDR3 spans 13 residues. The CDR3 bases are TGTGCCAGCAAAAGAGGGGTGATCTACGAGCAGTACTTC. It codes for CASKRGVIYEQYF.